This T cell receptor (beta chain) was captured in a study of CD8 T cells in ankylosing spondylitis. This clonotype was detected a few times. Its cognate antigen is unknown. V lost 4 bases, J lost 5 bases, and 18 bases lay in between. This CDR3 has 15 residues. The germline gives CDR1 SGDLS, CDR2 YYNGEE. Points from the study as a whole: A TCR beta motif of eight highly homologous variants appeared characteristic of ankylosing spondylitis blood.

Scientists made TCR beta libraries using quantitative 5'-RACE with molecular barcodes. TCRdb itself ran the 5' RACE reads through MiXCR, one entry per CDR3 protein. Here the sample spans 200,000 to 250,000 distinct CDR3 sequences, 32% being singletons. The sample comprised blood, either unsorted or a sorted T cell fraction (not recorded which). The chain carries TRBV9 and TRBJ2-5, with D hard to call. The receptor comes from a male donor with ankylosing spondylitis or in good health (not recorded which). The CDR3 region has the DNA TGTGCCAGCAGCCCTCGACGCGAACCCTGGGAGACCCAGTACTTC. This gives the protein CASSPRREPWETQYF.